This is a list of T cell receptor beta chains from one sample in a study of shared clonotypes between healthy human individuals. Clones were sequenced by immunoSEQ multiplex PCR, and TCRdb holds only the in-frame ones, with some missing. The sample has about 2 million clones, about 95% seen once. Material for sequencing was naive CD8+ T cells sorted from blood. The receptors shown here come from a man younger than 35 in good health. CDR3s leave out the opening cysteine and the closing phenylalanine or tryptophan. Some rows have no size entry. The others give once, few or many, or a class for an expanded clone.

CDR3,V,size
ASSQAASGYNEQF,TRBV4-3,once
ASAIGRAVTYEQY,TRBV2,once
ASSLREVVADEQF,TRBV27,.
ASSFSTKQY,TRBV28,.
ASAGEGGGLRPYNEQF,TRBV2,.
ASSLGTGTATYEQY,TRBV27,.
ASRERTLNGVTQY,TRBV2,.
ASSFYFTSGYNEQF,TRBV27,.
ASSEEMNTEAF,TRBV5-1,.
ASRLGGYGRVPDTGELF,TRBV12-2,.
AWSVAVLQETQY,TRBV30,.
ASAYGTGANEQF,TRBV6-5,.
ASSLGASGITDTQY,TRBV7-2,.
ASNGEAVYEQY,TRBV2,.
ASSDGTSGRTSSYEQY,TRBV5-1,.
ASSFDDRDIITSTDTQY,TRBV19,.
SVAGQYPSLGVSEQY,TRBV29-1,.
ASSVIGDEQF,TRBV5-6,.
ASSLGQGHNEQF,TRBV7-9,.
ATSRGGGEQRTGELF,TRBV15,.
ASSDWTGGTYEQY,TRBV6-1,.
ASSVEGTGGYEQY,TRBV9,.
ASSLSGQGTEAF,TRBV5-1,.
ASSRRGVWDTYEQY,TRBV13,.
ASSYGAEQY,TRBV6-5,once
ASSLLRGGETQY,TRBV5-1,.
ASSSPGTENTEAF,TRBV19,.
ASSQFRPTGTLASPLH,TRBV4-1,.
AWNDMGWAAGELF,TRBV30,.